Listed here is a single T cell receptor beta chain. Its specificity is unknown. The sample originates from a study of T cells in Graves' hyperthyroidism and ophthalmopathy. Recently diagnosed hyperthyroidism of less than 2 months' duration affected patients aged 18 to 65. Diagnosis relied on clinical symptoms, serum thyroxine and TRAb, thyroid ultrasound and orbital computed tomography. Fresh peripheral blood, approximately 9.6 ml, yielded the PBMCs. RNA transcripts provided the source from which TCR beta CDR3 regions were amplified. First-round RT-PCR targeting the TCR CDR3 was performed with the HTBI primer set. TCRdb re-called the multiplex PCR reads through MiXCR, storing one row per CDR3 protein. The table lists some 620,000 distinct CDR3 sequences, roughly 16% of them singletons, with about 3.8% in the top ten. Findings and limits, study-wide: Also found in blood were most expanded thyroid clonotypes above 0.001.

The sequenced sample consisted of blood. The receptor was isolated from a woman aged 30 to 39 with Graves' hyperthyroidism.

This CDR3 reads CATGEGLPVNGGELFF. Written as DNA, the CDR3 is TGTGCCACCGGAGAGGGACTCCCCGTGAATGGCGGGGAGCTGTTTTTT. The chain is built from TRBV24-1 and TRBJ2-2, with D tentatively TRBD2 (6 bases). V was clipped by 9 bases and J by 7 bases, with 23 bases between them. The V gene's germline CDR1 is KGHDR and CDR2 SFDVKD. The CDR3 sequence is 16 residues long.